This T cell receptor beta chain was recorded in a study of blood T cell repertoires in COVID-19. Background on the study: Collection of acute and convalescent COVID-19 samples took place in the United States, Italy and Spain.

In assigning cohorts, the study relied on participant-reported clinical history. All recovered Cohort 3 donors got two negative PCRs, got clearance, or saw symptom resolution. Only one count was recorded for this clone. In the authors' workflow: By means of reference gene primer amplification, nucleated cell counts were estimated. Data came from immunoSEQ multiplex PCR; TCRdb stores just in-frame clones and leaves some out. V and J calls and clone size come straight from that table; D and trimming were deduced from the DNA. The sample carries a few hundred thousand clones, 85% to 90% recorded once. The sequenced material came from PBMCs or T cells enriched from blood (not recorded which). This clonotype was sampled from a man aged 25-45 years who had recovered from COVID-19.

The chain's CDR3 is CASSELLAGGLEETQYF. The CDR3 DNA is TGTGCCAGCAGTGAATTATTGGCGGGGGGGCTGGAGGAGACCCAGTACTTC. The V gene is TRBV25-1, the J gene TRBJ2-5; 9 bases agree with TRBD2. The CDR3 extends over 17 amino acids. The V segment lost 1 base and the J segment 5 bases; nucleotides outside the gene matches: 11. Germline values: CDR1 MGHDK, CDR2 SYGVNS.